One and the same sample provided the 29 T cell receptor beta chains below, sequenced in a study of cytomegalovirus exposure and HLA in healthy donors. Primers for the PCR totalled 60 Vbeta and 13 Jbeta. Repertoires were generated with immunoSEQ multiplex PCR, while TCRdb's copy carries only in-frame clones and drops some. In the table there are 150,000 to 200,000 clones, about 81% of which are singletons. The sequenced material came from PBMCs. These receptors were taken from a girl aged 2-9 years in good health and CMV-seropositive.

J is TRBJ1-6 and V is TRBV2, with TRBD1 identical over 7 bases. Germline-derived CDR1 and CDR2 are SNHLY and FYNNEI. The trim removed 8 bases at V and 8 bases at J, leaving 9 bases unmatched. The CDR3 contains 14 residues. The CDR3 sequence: CASGQDRSHSPLHF. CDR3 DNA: TGTGCCAGCGGTCAGGACAGGTCCCATTCACCCCTCCACTTT.

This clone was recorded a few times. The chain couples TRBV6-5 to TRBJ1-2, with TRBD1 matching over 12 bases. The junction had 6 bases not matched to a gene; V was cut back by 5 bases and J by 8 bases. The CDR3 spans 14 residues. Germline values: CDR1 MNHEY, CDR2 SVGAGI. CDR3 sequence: CASSQGTGGEGYTF. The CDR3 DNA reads TGTGCCAGCAGTCAGGGGACAGGGGGCGAGGGCTACACCTTC.

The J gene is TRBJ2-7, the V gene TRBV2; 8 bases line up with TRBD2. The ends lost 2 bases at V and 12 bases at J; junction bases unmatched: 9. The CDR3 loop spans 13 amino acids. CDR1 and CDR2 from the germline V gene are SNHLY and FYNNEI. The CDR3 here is CASSERAGGMRYF. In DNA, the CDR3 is TGTGCCAGCAGTGAAAGGGCGGGAGGAATGCGGTACTTC.

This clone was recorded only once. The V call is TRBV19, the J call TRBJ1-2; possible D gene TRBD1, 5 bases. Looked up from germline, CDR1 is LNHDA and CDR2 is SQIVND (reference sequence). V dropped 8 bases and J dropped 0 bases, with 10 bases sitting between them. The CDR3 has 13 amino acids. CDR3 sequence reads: CASADIPNYGYTF. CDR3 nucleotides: TGTGCCAGTGCGGACATCCCTAACTATGGCTACACCTTC.

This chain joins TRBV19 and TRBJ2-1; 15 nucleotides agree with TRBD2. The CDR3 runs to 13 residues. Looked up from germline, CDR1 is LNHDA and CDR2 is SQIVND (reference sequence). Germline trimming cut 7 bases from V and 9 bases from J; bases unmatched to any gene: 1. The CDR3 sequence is CASMGLAGGEQFF. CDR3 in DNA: TGTGCCAGTATGGGACTAGCGGGAGGTGAGCAGTTCTTC.

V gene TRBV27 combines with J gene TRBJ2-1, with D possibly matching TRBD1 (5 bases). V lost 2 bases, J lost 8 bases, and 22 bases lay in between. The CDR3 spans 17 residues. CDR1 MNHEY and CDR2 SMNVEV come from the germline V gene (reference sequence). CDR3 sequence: CASSLKGPGPGTHEQFF. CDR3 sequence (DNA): TGTGCCAGCAGTTTAAAGGGGCCGGGCCCCGGCACACATGAGCAGTTCTTC.

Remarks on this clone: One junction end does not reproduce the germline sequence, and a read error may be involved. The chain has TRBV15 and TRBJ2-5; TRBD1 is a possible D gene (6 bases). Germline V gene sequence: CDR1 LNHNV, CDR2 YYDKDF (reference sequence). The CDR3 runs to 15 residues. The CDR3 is CATSRDGTQQGNRDF. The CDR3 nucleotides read TGTGCCACCAGCAGAGATGGGACCCAACAGGGAAATCGTGACTTC.

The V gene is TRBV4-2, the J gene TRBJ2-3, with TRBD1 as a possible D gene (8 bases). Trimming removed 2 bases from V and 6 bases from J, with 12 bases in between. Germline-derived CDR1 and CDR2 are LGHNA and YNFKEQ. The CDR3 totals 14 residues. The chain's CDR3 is CASSQTGGDDTQYF. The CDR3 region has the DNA TGTGCCAGCAGCCAAACAGGGGGGGATGATACGCAGTATTTT.

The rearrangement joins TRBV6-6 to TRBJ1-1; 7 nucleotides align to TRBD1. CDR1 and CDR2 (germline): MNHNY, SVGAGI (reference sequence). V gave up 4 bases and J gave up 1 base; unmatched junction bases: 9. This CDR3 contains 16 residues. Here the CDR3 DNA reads TGTGCCAGCAGTTGGGGACAGTTGGGGACGAACACTGAAGCTTTCTTT. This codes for CASSWGQLGTNTEAFF.

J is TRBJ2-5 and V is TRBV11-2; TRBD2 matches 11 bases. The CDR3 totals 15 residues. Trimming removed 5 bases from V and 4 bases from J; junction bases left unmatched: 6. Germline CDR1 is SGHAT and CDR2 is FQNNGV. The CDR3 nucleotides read TGTGCCAGCAGCCCCGGGACTAGCGGCGGAGAGACCCAGTACTTC. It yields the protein CASSPGTSGGETQYF.

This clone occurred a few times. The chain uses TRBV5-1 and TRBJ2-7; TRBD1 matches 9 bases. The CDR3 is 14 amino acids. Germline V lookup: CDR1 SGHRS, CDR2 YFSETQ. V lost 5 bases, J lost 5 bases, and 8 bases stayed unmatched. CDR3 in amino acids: CASSSGTGNHEQYF. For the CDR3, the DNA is TGCGCCAGCAGTTCCGGGACAGGGAACCACGAGCAGTACTTC.

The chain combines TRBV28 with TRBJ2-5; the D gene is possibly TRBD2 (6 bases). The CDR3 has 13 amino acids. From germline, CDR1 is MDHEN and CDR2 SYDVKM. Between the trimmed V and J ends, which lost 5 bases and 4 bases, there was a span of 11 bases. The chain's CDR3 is CASSVRGGETQYF. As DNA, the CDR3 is TGTGCCAGCAGTGTCCGGGGAGGAGAGACCCAGTACTTC. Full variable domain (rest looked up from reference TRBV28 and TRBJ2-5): DVKVTQSSRYLVKRTGEKVFLECVQDMDHENMFWYRQDPGLGLRLIYFSYDVKMKEKGDIPEGYSVSREKKERFSLILESASTNQTSMYLCASSVRGGETQYFGPGTRLLVL.

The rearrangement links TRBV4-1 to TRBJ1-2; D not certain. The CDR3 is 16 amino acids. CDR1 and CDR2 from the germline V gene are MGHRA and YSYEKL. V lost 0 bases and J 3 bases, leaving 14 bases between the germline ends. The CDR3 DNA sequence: TGCGCCAGCAGCCAAGATGGTAGCCGAACGTACTATGGCTACACCTTC. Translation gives CASSQDGSRTYYGYTF.

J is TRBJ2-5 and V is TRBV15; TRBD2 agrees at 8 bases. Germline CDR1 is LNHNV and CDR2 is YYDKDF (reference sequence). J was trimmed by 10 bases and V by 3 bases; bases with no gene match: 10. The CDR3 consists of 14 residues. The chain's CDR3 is CATSSSGTSQIQYF. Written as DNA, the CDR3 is TGTGCCACCAGCAGCTCCGGGACTAGTCAAATCCAGTACTTC.

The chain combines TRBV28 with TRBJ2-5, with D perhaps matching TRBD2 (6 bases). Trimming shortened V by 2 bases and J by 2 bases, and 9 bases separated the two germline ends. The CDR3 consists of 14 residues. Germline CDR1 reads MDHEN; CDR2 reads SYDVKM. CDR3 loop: CASSLAGRQETQYF. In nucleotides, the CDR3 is TGTGCCAGCAGTTTAGCGGGGAGGCAAGAGACCCAGTACTTC.

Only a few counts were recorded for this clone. CDR3 protein: CASSGVYEQYF. The CDR3 DNA sequence: TGTGCCAGCAGTGGAGTGTACGAGCAGTACTTC. The genes are TRBV2 and TRBJ2-7; D is uncertain. Germline CDR1 reads SNHLY; CDR2 reads FYNNEI. With 4 bases removed from V and 4 bases from J, the gap between germline ends came to 5 bases. The CDR3 covers 11 residues.

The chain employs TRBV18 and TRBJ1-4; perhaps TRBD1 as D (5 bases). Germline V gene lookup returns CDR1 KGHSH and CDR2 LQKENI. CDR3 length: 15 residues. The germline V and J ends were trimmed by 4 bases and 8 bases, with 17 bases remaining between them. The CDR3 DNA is TGTGCCAGCTCACGTTCTCAGGGAGGGGACGAAAAACTGTTTTTT. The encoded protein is CASSRSQGGDEKLFF.

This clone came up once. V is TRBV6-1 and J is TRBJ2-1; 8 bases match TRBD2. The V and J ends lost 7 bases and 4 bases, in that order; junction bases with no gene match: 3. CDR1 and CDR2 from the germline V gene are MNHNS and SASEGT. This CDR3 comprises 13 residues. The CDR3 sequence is CASTLAEYNEQFF. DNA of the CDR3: TGTGCCAGCACACTAGCGGAGTACAATGAGCAGTTCTTC.

The CDR3 DNA follows: TGTGCCAGCTCACCACCGTCGCAGATCAATGAGCAGTTCTTC. It is translated as CASSPPSQINEQFF. V usage is TRBV18 and J usage is TRBJ2-1; D remains unclear. Germline V gene data show CDR1 as KGHSH and CDR2 as LQKENI. The CDR3 has 14 residues. Trimming stripped 0 bases from V and 6 bases from J, with 9 bases between.

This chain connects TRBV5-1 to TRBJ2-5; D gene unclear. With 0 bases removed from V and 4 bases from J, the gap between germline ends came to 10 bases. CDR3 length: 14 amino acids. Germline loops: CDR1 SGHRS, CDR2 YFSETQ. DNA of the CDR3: TGCGCCAGCAGCTTGGATCCGAGAGGAGAGACCCAGTACTTC. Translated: CASSLDPRGETQYF. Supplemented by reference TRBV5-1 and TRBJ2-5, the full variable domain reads KAGVTQTPRYLIKTRGQQVTLSCSPISGHRSVSWYQQTPGQGLQFLFEYFSETQRNKGNFPGRFSGRQFSNSRSEMNVSTLELGDSALYLCASSLDPRGETQYFGPGTRLLVL.

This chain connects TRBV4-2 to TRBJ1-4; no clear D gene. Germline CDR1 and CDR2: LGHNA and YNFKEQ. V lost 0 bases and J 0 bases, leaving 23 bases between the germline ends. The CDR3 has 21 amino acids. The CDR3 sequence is CASSQDGEGSSRNATNEKLFF. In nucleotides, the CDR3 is TGTGCCAGCAGCCAAGACGGTGAGGGCTCCTCCAGGAACGCAACTAATGAAAAACTGTTTTTT.

Here the CDR3 reads CASRVANTEAFF. The CDR3 DNA reads TGTGCCAGCAGGGTGGCGAACACTGAAGCTTTCTTT. The chain has TRBV6-6 and TRBJ1-1, with no clear D. Germline V gene sequence: CDR1 MNHNY, CDR2 SVGAGI (reference sequence). Trimming took off 6 bases at V and 1 base at J, with 6 bases between the two ends. The CDR3 runs 12 residues.

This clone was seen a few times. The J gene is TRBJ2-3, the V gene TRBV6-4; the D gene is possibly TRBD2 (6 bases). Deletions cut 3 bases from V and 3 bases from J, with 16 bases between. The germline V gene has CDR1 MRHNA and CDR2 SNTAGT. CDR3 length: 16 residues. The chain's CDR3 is CASSELAGRGTDTQYF. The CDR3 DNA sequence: TGTGCCAGCAGTGAGTTGGCGGGACGGGGGACAGATACGCAGTATTTT.

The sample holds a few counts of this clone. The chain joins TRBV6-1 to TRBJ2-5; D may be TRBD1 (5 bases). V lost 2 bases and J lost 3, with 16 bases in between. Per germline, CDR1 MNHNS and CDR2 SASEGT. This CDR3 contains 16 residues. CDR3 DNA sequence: TGTGCCAGCAGTGAAATCGACCAGGGAACCAAAGAGACCCAGTACTTC. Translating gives CASSEIDQGTKETQYF.

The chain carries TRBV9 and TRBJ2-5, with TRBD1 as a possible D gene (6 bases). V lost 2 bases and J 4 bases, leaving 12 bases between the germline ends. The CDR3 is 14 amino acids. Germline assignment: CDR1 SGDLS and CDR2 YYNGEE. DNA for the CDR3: TGTGCCAGCAGCGTGACGACAGGCCCAGAGACCCAGTACTTC. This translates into CASSVTTGPETQYF. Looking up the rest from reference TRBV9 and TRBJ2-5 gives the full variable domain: DSGVTQTPKHLITATGQRVTLRCSPRSGDLSVYWYQQSLDQGLQFLIQYYNGEERAKGNILERFSAQQFPDLHSELNLSSLELGDSALYFCASSVTTGPETQYFGPGTRLLVL.

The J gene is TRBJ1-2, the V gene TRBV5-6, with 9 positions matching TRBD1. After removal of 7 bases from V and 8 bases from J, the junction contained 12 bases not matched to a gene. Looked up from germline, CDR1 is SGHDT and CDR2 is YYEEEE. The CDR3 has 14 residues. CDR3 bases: TGTGCCAGCTTAACGCTCAACAGGGGGCAGGGCTACACCTTC. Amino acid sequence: CASLTLNRGQGYTF.

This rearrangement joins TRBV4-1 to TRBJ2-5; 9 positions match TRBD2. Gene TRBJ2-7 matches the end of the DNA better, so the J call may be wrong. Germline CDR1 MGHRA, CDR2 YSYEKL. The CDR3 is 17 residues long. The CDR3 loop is CASSQGGRGRDSYEQYF. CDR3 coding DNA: TGCGCCAGCAGCCAAGGGGGTCGCGGGAGGGACTCCTACGAGCAGTACTTC.

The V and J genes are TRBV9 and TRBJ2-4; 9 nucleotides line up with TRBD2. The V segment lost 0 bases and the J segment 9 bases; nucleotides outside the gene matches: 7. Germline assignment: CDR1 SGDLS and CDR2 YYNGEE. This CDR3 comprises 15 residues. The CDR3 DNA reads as TGTGCCAGCAGCGTAGCCCCTTCGCGGGAGGGCATTCAGTACTTC. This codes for CASSVAPSREGIQYF.

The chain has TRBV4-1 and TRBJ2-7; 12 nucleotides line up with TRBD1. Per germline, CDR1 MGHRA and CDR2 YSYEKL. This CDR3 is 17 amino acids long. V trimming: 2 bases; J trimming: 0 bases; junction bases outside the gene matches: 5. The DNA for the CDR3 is TGCGCCAGCAGCCAAACGGGACAGGGGGCCAGCTCCTACGAGCAGTACTTC. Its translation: CASSQTGQGASSYEQYF.